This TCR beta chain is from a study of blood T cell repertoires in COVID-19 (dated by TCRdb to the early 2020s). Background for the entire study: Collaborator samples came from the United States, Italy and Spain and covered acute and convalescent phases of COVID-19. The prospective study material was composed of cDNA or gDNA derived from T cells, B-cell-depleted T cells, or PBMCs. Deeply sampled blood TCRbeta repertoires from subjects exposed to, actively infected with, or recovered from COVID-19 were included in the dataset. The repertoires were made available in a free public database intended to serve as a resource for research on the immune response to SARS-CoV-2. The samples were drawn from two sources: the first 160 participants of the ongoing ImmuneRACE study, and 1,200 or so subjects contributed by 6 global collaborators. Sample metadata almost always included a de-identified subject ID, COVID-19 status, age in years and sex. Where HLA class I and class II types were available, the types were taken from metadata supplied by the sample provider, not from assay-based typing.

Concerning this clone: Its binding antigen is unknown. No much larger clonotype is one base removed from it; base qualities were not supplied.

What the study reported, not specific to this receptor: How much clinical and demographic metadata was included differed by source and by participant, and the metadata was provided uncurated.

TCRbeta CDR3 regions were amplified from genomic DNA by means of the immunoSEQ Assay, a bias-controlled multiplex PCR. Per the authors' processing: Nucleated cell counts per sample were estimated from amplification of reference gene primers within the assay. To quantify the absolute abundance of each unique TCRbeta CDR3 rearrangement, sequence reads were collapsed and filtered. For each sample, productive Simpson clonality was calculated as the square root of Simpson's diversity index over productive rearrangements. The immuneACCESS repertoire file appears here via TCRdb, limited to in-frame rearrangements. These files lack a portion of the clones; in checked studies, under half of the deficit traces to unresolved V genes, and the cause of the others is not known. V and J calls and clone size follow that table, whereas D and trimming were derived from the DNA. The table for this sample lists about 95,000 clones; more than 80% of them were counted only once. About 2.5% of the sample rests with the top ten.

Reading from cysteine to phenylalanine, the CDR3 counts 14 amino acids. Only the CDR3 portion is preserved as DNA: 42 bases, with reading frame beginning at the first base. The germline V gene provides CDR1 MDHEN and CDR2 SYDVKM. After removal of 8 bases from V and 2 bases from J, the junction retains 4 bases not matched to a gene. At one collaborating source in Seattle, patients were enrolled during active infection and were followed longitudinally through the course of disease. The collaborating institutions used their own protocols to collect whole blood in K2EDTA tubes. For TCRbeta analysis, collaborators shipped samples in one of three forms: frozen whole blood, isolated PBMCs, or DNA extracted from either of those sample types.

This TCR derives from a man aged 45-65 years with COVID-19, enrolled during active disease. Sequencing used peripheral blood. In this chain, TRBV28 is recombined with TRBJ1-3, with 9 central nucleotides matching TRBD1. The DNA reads TGTGCCAGCGGCCGGACAGGGGCTGGAAACACCATATATTTT. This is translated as CASGRTGAGNTIYF.